The clone carrying this TCR beta chain was seen only a few times. Its antigen is as yet unknown. Cells were stimulated with overlapping HIV-1 Gag 15-mer peptides. Sorted nonresponding memory CD4+ T cells were CD40L-negative, CD69-negative, CD45RO-high. The CDR3 has 15 amino acids. V lost 4 bases, J lost 0 bases, and 8 bases lay in between. Germline CDR1 and CDR2: SGDLS and YYNGEE. The data are from a study of persistence of HIV-infected CD4 T cells. Sequencing used immunoSEQ version 4 in survey mode. Profiled with immunoSEQ multiplex PCR; TCRdb holds only in-frame clones, not every one. The table lists about 36,000 clones, around 83% of them singletons, with approximately 1% in the top ten. Study findings and constraints: CMV- and Gag-responding cells had lower TCRbeta richness than CD3/CD28-responding cells.

The chain employs TRBV9 and TRBJ2-6; D is perhaps TRBD2 (6 bases). The sample was cultured CD4+ T cells from PBMCs, taken from a patient who received antiretroviral therapy. The clonotype originates from an adult with HIV. The donor label of this sample is uncertain. The CDR3 nucleotides read TGTGCCAGCAGCCCCGGGGGCTCTGGGGCCAACGTCCTGACTTTC. Its protein is CASSPGGSGANVLTF.